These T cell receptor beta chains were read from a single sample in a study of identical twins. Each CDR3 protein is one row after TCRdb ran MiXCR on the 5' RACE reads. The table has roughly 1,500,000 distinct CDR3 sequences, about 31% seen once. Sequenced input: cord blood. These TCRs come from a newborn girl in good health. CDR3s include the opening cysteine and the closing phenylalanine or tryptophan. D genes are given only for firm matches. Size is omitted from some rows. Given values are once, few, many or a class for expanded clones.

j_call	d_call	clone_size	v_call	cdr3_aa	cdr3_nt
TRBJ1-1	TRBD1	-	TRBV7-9	CASSPDRGYMNTEAFF	TGTGCCAGCAGCCCCGACAGGGGCTACATGAACACTGAAGCTTTCTTT
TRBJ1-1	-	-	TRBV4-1	CASSGGRQLGAFF	TGCGCCAGCAGCGGCGGACGTCAGCTCGGAGCTTTCTTT
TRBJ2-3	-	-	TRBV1	CTRRGLPTDTQYF	TGCACCAGGAGGGGACTCCCCACAGATACGCAGTATTTT
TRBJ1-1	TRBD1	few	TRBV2	CASRGTEVTEAFF	TGTGCCAGCAGAGGGACAGAGGTCACTGAAGCTTTCTTT
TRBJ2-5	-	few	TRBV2	CASRMGARETQYF	TGTGCCAGCAGGATGGGGGCAAGAGAGACCCAGTACTTC
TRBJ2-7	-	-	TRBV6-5	CASSYSGSAEAIYEQYF	TGTGCCAGCAGTTACTCGGGGTCGGCAGAGGCTATCTACGAGCAGTACTTC
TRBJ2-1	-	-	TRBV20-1	CSADLAGISYNEQFF	TGCAGTGCGGACCTCGCGGGAATCTCCTACAATGAGCAGTTCTTC
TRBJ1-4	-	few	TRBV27	CASSLLGIGEKLFF	TGTGCCAGCAGTTTATTAGGGATCGGTGAAAAACTGTTTTTT
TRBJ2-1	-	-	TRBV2	CASSRGYPTVYNEQFF	TGTGCCAGCAGTCGGGGCTACCCGACAGTTTACAATGAGCAGTTCTTC
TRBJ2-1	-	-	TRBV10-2	CATKEGGTNEQFF	TGCGCCACGAAAGAGGGGGGGACCAATGAGCAGTTCTTC
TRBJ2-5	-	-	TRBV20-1	CSAGHDLGVVQETQYF	TGCAGTGCGGGCCACGACTTAGGCGTAGTCCAAGAGACCCAGTACTTC
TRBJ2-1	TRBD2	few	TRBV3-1	CASSHGGLVFPPSEQFF	TGTGCCAGCAGCCATGGGGGACTAGTTTTCCCCCCCAGCGAGCAGTTCTTC
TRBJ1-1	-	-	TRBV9	CASSVFPSGAEAFF	TGTGCCAGCAGCGTATTTCCGAGCGGCGCTGAAGCTTTCTTT
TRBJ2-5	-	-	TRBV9	CARPPSGEGYF	TGTGCCAGACCTCCCTCGGGGGAAGGGTACTTC
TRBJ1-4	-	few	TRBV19	CAAGALREKLFF	TGTGCCGCAGGGGCGTTAAGGGAAAAACTGTTTTTT
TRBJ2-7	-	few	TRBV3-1	CASSQARTRGSYEQYF	TGTGCCAGCAGCCAAGCTAGGACAAGGGGGTCCTACGAGCAGTACTTC
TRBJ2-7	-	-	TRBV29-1	CSVVGSYNEQYF	TGCAGCGTTGTGGGCTCCTACAATGAGCAGTACTTC
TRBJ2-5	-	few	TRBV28	CASRTDSWQETQYF	TGTGCCAGCAGAACGGACAGCTGGCAAGAGACCCAGTACTTC
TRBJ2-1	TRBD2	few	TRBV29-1	CSVSGAFNNEQFF	TGCAGCGTTAGCGGGGCCTTTAACAATGAGCAGTTCTTC
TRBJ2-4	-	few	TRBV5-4	CASSLGGEAKNIQYF	TGTGCCAGCAGCTTAGGCGGGGAGGCCAAAAACATTCAGTACTTC
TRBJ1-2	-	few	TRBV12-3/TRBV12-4	CASSLGGAGTVNYGYTF	TGTGCCAGCAGCCTCGGGGGCGCCGGGACTGTTAACTATGGCTACACCTTC
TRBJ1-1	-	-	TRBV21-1	CASSTRDRAAFF	TGTGCCAGCAGCACCCGGGACAGGGCAGCTTTCTTT
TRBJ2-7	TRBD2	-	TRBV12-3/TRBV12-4	CASTGGLGSGRRSYNEQYF	TGTGCCAGCACCGGTGGGTTAGGTAGCGGGAGGAGGTCCTACAATGAGCAGTACTTC
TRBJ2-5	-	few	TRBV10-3	CAIRAVGDQETQYF	TGTGCCATCAGGGCCGTAGGGGACCAAGAGACCCAGTACTTC
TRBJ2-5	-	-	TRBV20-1	CSAENRVGETQYF	TGCAGTGCTGAAAACAGGGTAGGGGAGACCCAGTACTTC
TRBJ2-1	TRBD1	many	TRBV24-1	CATSDTDRGLNEQFF	TGTGCCACCAGTGATACTGACAGGGGCCTTAATGAGCAGTTCTTC
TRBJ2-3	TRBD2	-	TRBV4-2	CASSQDGFGGGSRTDTQYF	TGTGCCAGCAGCCAAGACGGATTCGGCGGGGGGTCGCGCACAGATACGCAGTATTTT
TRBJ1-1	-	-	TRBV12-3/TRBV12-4	CASSFGLGGEGNAEAFF	TGTGCCAGCAGTTTCGGGCTCGGAGGGGAGGGGAACGCTGAAGCTTTCTTT
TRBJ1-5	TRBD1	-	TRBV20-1	CSARKGQGANQPQHF	TGCAGTGCGAGAAAGGGACAGGGCGCCAATCAGCCCCAGCATTTT
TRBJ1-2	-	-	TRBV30	CALGHQRYGYTF	TGTGCCCTGGGACATCAGCGGTATGGCTACACCTTC
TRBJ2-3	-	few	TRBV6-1	CASRTWAGGEDTQYF	TGTGCCAGCAGGACATGGGCCGGCGGAGAAGATACGCAGTATTTT